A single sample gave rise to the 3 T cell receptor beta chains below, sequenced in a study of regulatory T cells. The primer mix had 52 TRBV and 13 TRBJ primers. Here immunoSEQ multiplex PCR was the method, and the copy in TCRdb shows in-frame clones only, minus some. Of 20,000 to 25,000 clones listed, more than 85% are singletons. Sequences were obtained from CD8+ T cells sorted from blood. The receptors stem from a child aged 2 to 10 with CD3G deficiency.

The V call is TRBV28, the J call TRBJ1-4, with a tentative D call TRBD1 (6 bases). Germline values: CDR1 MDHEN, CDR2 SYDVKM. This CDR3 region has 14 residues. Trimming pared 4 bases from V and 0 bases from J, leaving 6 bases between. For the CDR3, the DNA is TGTGCCAGCAGTTACAGGGCAACTAATGAAAAACTGTTTTTT. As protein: CASSYRATNEKLFF.

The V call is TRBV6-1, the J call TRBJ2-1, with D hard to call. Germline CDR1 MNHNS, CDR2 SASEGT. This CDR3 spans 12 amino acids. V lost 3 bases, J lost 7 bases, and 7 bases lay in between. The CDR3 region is CASSEGGNEQFF. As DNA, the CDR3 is TGTGCCAGCAGTGAGGGTGGAAATGAGCAGTTCTTC.

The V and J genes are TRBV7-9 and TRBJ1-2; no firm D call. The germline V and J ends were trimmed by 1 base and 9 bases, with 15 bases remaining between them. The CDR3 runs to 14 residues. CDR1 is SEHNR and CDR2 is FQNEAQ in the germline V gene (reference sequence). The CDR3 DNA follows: TGTGCCAGCAGCTTAGGGGGAGGCCTGGAGAGCTACACCTTC. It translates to CASSLGGGLESYTF.